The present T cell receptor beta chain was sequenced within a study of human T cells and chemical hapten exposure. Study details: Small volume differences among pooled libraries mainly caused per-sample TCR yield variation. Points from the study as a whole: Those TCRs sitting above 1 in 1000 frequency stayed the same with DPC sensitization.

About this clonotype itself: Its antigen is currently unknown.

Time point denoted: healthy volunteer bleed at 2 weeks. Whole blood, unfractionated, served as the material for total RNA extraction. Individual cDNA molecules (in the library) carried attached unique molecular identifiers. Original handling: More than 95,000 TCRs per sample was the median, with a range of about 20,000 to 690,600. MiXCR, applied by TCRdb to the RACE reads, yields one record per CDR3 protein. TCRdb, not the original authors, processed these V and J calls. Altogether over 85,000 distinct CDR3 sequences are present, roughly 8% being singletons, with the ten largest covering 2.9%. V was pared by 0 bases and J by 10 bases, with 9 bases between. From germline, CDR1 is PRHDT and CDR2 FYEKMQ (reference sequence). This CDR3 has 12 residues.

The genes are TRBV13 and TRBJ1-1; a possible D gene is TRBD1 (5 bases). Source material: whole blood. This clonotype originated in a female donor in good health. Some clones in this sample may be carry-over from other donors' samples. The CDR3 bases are TGTGCCAGCAGCTTAGGTCTTGGGGGAGCTTTCTTT. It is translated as CASSLGLGGAFF.